This TCR beta chain is drawn from a study of cytomegalovirus exposure and HLA in healthy donors listed by TCRdb under 2017. In terms of the full investigation: According to a later analysis, the 120 or so validation repertoires were produced on the same platform as the approximately 620 repertoires of the first cohort. In addition to the first cohort of roughly 700 subjects, a separate validation cohort of 120 different subjects was used. The aim of the study was to test whether cataloging public T cell receptors could identify signatures of past pathogen exposure. To predict cytomegalovirus infection status, the study combined high-throughput TCR immunosequencing, statistical association of individual TCRs with disease status, and machine learning.

The paper's findings and limits, for the study overall: While some public TCRs were present in many individuals, most TCR sequences turned up only very rarely across donors. In a later analysis, TCRs clustered in the first cohort were found to also tend to co-occur in the approximately 120 validation repertoires, with 85% to 95% of cluster scores above 0. A few of the identified cytomegalovirus-associated TCR beta chains were confirmed in vitro to be specific for cytomegalovirus antigens. The authors suggested that the approach could potentially be extended to other disease states and immunological phenotypes. A later analysis had no HLA typing for the validation cohort, so co-occurrence there was scored across all 120 or so repertoires. The study listed 150 to 200 TCR beta chains as associated with cytomegalovirus. Cytomegalovirus status was reported to be diagnosed by the classifier with high specificity and sensitivity in both the original and validation cohorts.

Taken from cysteine to phenylalanine, the CDR3 has 14 residues. Only CDR3 DNA is held: 42 bases, read in frame from base 1. From a lookup of the germline V gene (reference sequence), CDR1 and CDR2 are SGHKS and YYEKEE. V is reduced by 0 bases and J by 7 bases, leaving a spacing of 8 bases between them. The library was produced with the immunoSEQ multiplex PCR assay. Regarding the original processing steps: A statistical classification framework was developed to diagnose cytomegalovirus status using the catalog of TCR beta chain sequences. Sourced from immuneACCESS, this table was stored by TCRdb with only in-frame sequences that have V and J called. A share of the clones is absent; for the studies checked, an unresolved V gene accounts for under half, and the remainder has no known explanation. Clone size and V and J calls were adopted from that table, with D and trimming inferred from the DNA. For this sample there are about 64,000 clones; 75% to 90% appear just once. The ten largest make up over 1.5% of the sample.

To note about this clone: Its antigen is not yet known. No much larger clone exists at a distance of one base, and base qualities are not known.

Separate from the roughly 660-subject first cohort, the validation cohort of 90 to 150 subjects was the group to which the donors belonged. The TCR sequence derives from a woman under 30 in good health and CMV-seronegative. Sequenced material: PBMCs. Rearrangement joined TRBV5-5 to TRBJ1-6, with TRBD1 perhaps the D gene, on 5 matching bases. The CDR3 in this case is CASSLDTGNSPLHF. The nucleotides read TGTGCCAGCAGCTTGGACACAGGCAATTCACCCCTCCACTTT.